This TCR beta chain was recovered during a study of blood T cells in healthy people across ages. As for the study in general: The capture of about one barcoded beta molecule per two T cells was achieved by template switching.

Total RNA was isolated from each sample in quantities of at least 6 micrograms. Next came a second PCR, run for about 6 to 12 cycles, which used a sample-barcoded 5' primer along with a J-beta primer mix. Tagging of each cDNA molecule was performed by a template-switch adaptor with 12 random nucleotides. Sequencing of every sample gave 3 million or more CDR3-containing paired-end reads. TCRdb used MiXCR to reprocess the 5' RACE reads, holding one entry per CDR3 protein. The sample lists over 1,200,000 distinct CDR3 sequences, 59% occurring once. Germline trimming cut 5 bases from V and 1 base from J; bases unmatched to any gene: 6. This CDR3 spans 16 amino acids. The germline V gene encodes CDR1 SGHTA and CDR2 FQGNSA.

The sample comprised blood. The sequence was collected from a man younger than 35 in good health. This chain links TRBV7-2 with TRBJ2-3, with 10 bases that match TRBD2. The CDR3 region has the DNA TGTGCCAGCAGCGCAAGCGGGGGGGTGGGCACAGATACGCAGTATTTT. Encoded protein: CASSASGGVGTDTQYF. The whole variable domain, filled in from reference TRBV7-2 and TRBJ2-3, reads GAGVSQSPSNKVTEKGKDVELRCDPISGHTALYWYRQSLGQGLEFLIYFQGNSAPDKSGLPSDRFSAERTGGSVSTLTIQRTQQEDSAVYLCASSASGGVGTDTQYFGPGTRLTVL.